What follows describes a single T cell receptor (beta chain). The germline V gene has CDR1 MDHEN and CDR2 SYDVKM. The CDR3 runs 17 residues. V was pared by 6 bases and J by 0 bases, with 6 bases of the junction left unmatched. The data were taken from a study of blood T cell repertoires in COVID-19. The repertoire was sequenced with immunoSEQ multiplex PCR; TCRdb's copy has only in-frame clones and lacks some. The sample has fewer than 400,000 clones; about nine tenths are singletons. The source of this sequence is a man aged 30 to 39 who had recovered from COVID-19. The chain employs TRBV28 and TRBJ1-6; 9 positions match TRBD1. What was sequenced was PBMCs or T cells enriched from blood (not recorded which). CDR3 loop: CASRGQGPSSYNSPLHF. DNA of the CDR3: TGTGCCAGCAGAGGACAGGGGCCGAGCTCCTATAATTCACCCCTCCACTTT. The entire variable domain, with the rest obtained from reference TRBV28 and TRBJ1-6, is as follows: DVKVTQSSRYLVKRTGEKVFLECVQDMDHENMFWYRQDPGLGLRLIYFSYDVKMKEKGDIPEGYSVSREKKERFSLILESASTNQTSMYLCASRGQGPSSYNSPLHFGNGTRLTVT.